Included here is one T cell receptor beta chain sequence, with context. This CDR3 has 16 amino acids. Per germline, CDR1 SGHNT and CDR2 YYREEE (reference sequence). The junction had 8 bases not matched to a gene; V was cut back by 0 bases and J by 5 bases. These data are taken from a study of control samples from healthy donors and cancer patients. Method: immunoSEQ multiplex PCR; TCRdb's copy keeps in-frame clones and lacks some. The table lists about 94,000 clones, over 75% of them singletons. Sequenced sample: blood. This TCR derives from a woman younger than 30 in good health. The rearrangement uses TRBV5-4 and TRBJ1-5; 7 positions agree with TRBD1. CDR3 protein: CASSLGGGQTDQPQHF. DNA of the CDR3: TGTGCCAGCAGCTTGGGAGGGGGCCAAACGGATCAGCCCCAGCATTTT.